The entry below gives a single TCR beta chain sequence along with its context. Other nucleotide sequences in the sample specify the same CDR3. This specimen comes from a study of blood T cell repertoires in COVID-19. Those who participated ranged in age from roughly 18 to 89 years and resided in 24 US areas. Up to 2 weeks before entering the study, exposed participants had met a COVID-19 case. Per the original data handling: Scientists estimated how many nucleated cells there were by amplifying reference gene primers. Sequencing was performed with immunoSEQ multiplex PCR; in TCRdb, only in-frame clones are kept and a portion is missing. V, J and clone size derive from that table, while D and trimming were established from the DNA sequence. The table has 300,000 to 350,000 clones, 90% seen once. Per germline, CDR1 LGHDT and CDR2 YNNKEL (reference sequence). With 0 bases clipped from V and 4 bases from J, the junction kept 1 base outside the gene matches. This CDR3 region has 14 residues.

The sequence was collected from a woman in her 30s who had been exposed to COVID-19. The chain carries TRBV3-1 (or the pseudogene TRBV3-2) and TRBJ1-2; 8 positions agree with TRBD1. Sequences were obtained from PBMCs or T cells enriched from blood (not recorded which). Written as DNA, the CDR3 is TGTGCCAGCAGCCAAGAAGGGACAGGCTATGGCTACACCTTC. Residues: CASSQEGTGYGYTF.